Each of the 30 T cell receptor beta chains below was sequenced from the same sample in a study of shared clonotypes between healthy human individuals (dated by TCRdb to the early 2020s). To prepare the library, the immunoSEQ multiplex PCR assay was applied. TCRdb took over this immuneACCESS table, retaining in-frame rearrangements with V and J assigned. Such tables are incomplete; in checked studies, under half of the missing clones stem from an unresolved V gene, and the remainder is unexplained. For this sample there are around 1,100,000 clones; around three quarters appear just once. 0.89% of the sample belongs to the ten largest clones. Sequenced sample: memory CD4+ T cells from PBMCs. What the cell subset or site label conveys for this sample: CD45RA-negative fraction. These receptors came from a man between 18 and 35 years old in good health. Some clones in this sample may be carry-over from other donors' samples.

This chain connects TRBV6-5 to TRBJ1-2, with a tentative D call TRBD1 (5 bases). In germline, CDR1 is MNHEY, CDR2 SVGAGI. The length of the CDR3 is 14 residues. V lost 5 bases to trimming and J lost 2 bases, with 12 bases between them. CDR3 bases: TGTGCCAGCAGTCCAGGGCAGGCGAACTATGGCTACACCTTC. This gives the protein CASSPGQANYGYTF.

The gene calls are TRBV2 and TRBJ1-1, with a tentative D call TRBD1 (6 bases). In germline, CDR1 is SNHLY, CDR2 FYNNEI. V gave up 3 bases and J gave up 6 bases, with 8 bases separating them. The CDR3 totals 12 residues. DNA for the CDR3: TGTGCCAGCAGTGATCAGGGGCCTGAAGCTTTCTTT. Protein sequence: CASSDQGPEAFF.

The rearrangement uses TRBV7-9 and TRBJ2-5, with D possibly being TRBD1 (5 bases). The J call may be in error: the DNA end matches TRBJ2-7 better. The CDR3 is 15 amino acids. In germline, CDR1 is SEHNR, CDR2 FQNEAQ (reference sequence). CDR3 amino acids: CASSLGRQSTDEQYF. The CDR3 bases are TGTGCCAGCAGCTTAGGGAGACAGTCAACCGACGAGCAGTACTTC.

Worth noting for this clone: This sequence is one base from a far larger clone and is likely a read error. The V call is TRBV7-9, the J call TRBJ2-1, with 11 bases fitting TRBD2. The CDR3 is 15 amino acids. Per the germline V gene, CDR1 is SEHNR and CDR2 is FQNEAQ (reference sequence). The junction had 6 bases not matched to a gene; V was cut back by 5 bases and J by 6 bases. The DNA for the CDR3 is TGTGCCAGCAGCAAGGCCGGGACTAGCGGCAATGAGCAGTTCTTC. The encoded protein is CASSKAGTSGNEQFF.

This clone was observed a single time. The gene calls are TRBV5-1 and TRBJ2-5, with D maybe TRBD2 (5 bases). V was clipped by 0 bases and J by 5 bases, with 17 bases between them. The CDR3 consists of 16 residues. The germline V gene has CDR1 SGHRS and CDR2 YFSETQ. The CDR3 region has the DNA TGCGCCAGCAGCTTGGCCGGGCTAGCTGTGTGGGAGACCCAGTACTTC. It specifies CASSLAGLAVWETQYF.

The chain is built from TRBV28 and TRBJ1-4, with a weak D call TRBD1 (5 bases). Between the trimmed V and J ends, which lost 7 bases and 13 bases, there was a span of 16 bases. The CDR3 runs 12 residues. The germline V gene has CDR1 MDHEN and CDR2 SYDVKM. In DNA form, the CDR3 reads TGTGCCAGCATGGGGCCCGTTAATTTACTGTTTTTT. This translates into CASMGPVNLLFF.

This CDR3 is CAWSPGSNTGELFF. The DNA for the CDR3 is TGTGCCTGGAGTCCGGGATCGAACACCGGGGAGCTGTTTTTT. The chain has TRBV30 and TRBJ2-2, with D possibly TRBD2 on 5 matching bases. V lost 2 bases to trimming and J lost 0 bases, with 7 bases between them. The CDR3 has 14 amino acids. Germline assignment: CDR1 GTSNPN and CDR2 SVGIG (reference sequence).

The chain employs TRBV28 and TRBJ2-4; D not resolved. The CDR3 spans 15 residues. Germline V gives CDR1 MDHEN, CDR2 SYDVKM. V gave up 5 bases and J gave up 0 bases, with 11 bases separating them. In DNA form, the CDR3 reads TGTGCCAGCAGTCCCCCGGACCTAGCCAAAAACATTCAGTACTTC. It codes for CASSPPDLAKNIQYF.

V is TRBV28 and J is TRBJ2-1, with 9 positions matching TRBD2. The V and J ends lost 2 bases and 9 bases, in that order; junction bases with no gene match: 5. Germline CDR1 MDHEN, CDR2 SYDVKM. The CDR3 sequence is 14 residues long. The CDR3 sequence is CASSLAGGVGEQFF. CDR3 in DNA: TGTGCCAGCAGTTTAGCGGGAGGGGTTGGTGAGCAGTTCTTC. Variable domain in full (rest from reference TRBV28 and TRBJ2-1): DVKVTQSSRYLVKRTGEKVFLECVQDMDHENMFWYRQDPGLGLRLIYFSYDVKMKEKGDIPEGYSVSREKKERFSLILESASTNQTSMYLCASSLAGGVGEQFFGPGTRLTVL.

The chain couples TRBV19 to TRBJ1-5; possible D gene TRBD1, 5 bases. The length of the CDR3 is 15 residues. Deletions cut 3 bases from V and 1 base from J, with 10 bases between. Germline V gives CDR1 LNHDA, CDR2 SQIVND (reference sequence). CDR3 amino acids: CASSIRGASNQPQHF. CDR3 in DNA: TGTGCCAGTAGTATTAGGGGCGCGAGCAATCAGCCCCAGCATTTT.

The chain links TRBV30 to TRBJ2-6; 7 bases are shared with TRBD1. The CDR3 loop spans 16 amino acids. V trimming: 5 bases; J trimming: 0 bases; junction bases outside the gene matches: 7. Germline CDR1 and CDR2: GTSNPN and SVGIG (reference sequence). This CDR3 reads CAWGTVTLSGANVLTF. The CDR3 nucleotides read TGTGCCTGGGGGACAGTAACTCTCTCTGGGGCCAACGTCCTGACTTTC.

Ten or more counts support this clone. The chain is built from TRBV9 and TRBJ2-3; possibly TRBD2 for D (5 bases). V was clipped by 0 bases and J by 1 base, with 12 bases between them. This CDR3 has 16 amino acids. CDR1 SGDLS and CDR2 YYNGEE come from the germline V gene. CDR3 residues: CASSVEGGGGTDTQYF. In nucleotides, the CDR3 is TGTGCCAGCAGCGTAGAGGGCGGAGGTGGCACAGATACGCAGTATTTT. The variable domain in full, with the rest retrieved from reference TRBV9 and TRBJ2-3, is DSGVTQTPKHLITATGQRVTLRCSPRSGDLSVYWYQQSLDQGLQFLIQYYNGEERAKGNILERFSAQQFPDLHSELNLSSLELGDSALYFCASSVEGGGGTDTQYFGPGTRLTVL.

The V gene is TRBV30, the J gene TRBJ2-4; possibly TRBD2 for D (6 bases). Looked up from germline, CDR1 is GTSNPN and CDR2 is SVGIG (reference sequence). This CDR3 region has 14 residues. Trimming took off 0 bases at V and 8 bases at J, with 14 bases between the two ends. Written as DNA, the CDR3 is TGTGCCTGGAGTGTAGACGGGGGAGAGGACATTCAGTACTTC. Translated: CAWSVDGGEDIQYF.

The rearrangement uses TRBV29-1 and TRBJ1-5; 9 positions match TRBD1. Germline assignment: CDR1 SQVTM and CDR2 ANQGSEA. There are 13 residues in the CDR3. V lost 7 bases and J lost 4; bases outside the gene matches: 5. The CDR3 loop reads CSARTGDNQPQHF. DNA of the CDR3: TGCAGCGCGAGGACAGGGGATAATCAGCCCCAGCATTTT.

The chain couples TRBV20-1 to TRBJ1-2; D gene uncertain. Trimming removed 6 bases from V and 4 bases from J, with 9 bases in between. The CDR3 loop spans 11 amino acids. Per the germline V gene, CDR1 is DFQATT and CDR2 is SNEGSKA (reference sequence). CDR3 nucleotide sequence: TGCAGTGCATATATTCCCTATGGCTACACCTTC. Encoded protein: CSAYIPYGYTF.

The chain has TRBV29-1 and TRBJ2-1; TRBD2 might be the D (5 bases). Trimming left V 3 bases short and J 9 bases short, with 12 bases between. Germline CDR1 reads SQVTM; CDR2 reads ANQGSEA. The CDR3 totals 12 residues. The CDR3 sequence: CSVDSSSSEQFF. The DNA of the CDR3 is TGCAGCGTTGATTCTAGCTCGAGTGAGCAGTTCTTC.

V and J are TRBV10-2 and TRBJ2-7; tentatively, D is TRBD1 (7 bases). V was trimmed by 3 bases and J by 10 bases, leaving 16 bases between them. Germline CDR1 is WSHSY and CDR2 is SAAADI. The CDR3 is 13 amino acids. The CDR3 region is CASSDIYRGGQYF. CDR3 sequence (DNA): TGCGCCAGCAGTGATATCTACAGGGGAGGACAGTACTTC.

This chain connects TRBV5-1 to TRBJ2-1, with TRBD2 matching 8 bases. Germline CDR1 SGHRS, CDR2 YFSETQ. Germline trimming cut 3 bases from V and 8 bases from J; bases unmatched to any gene: 19. The CDR3 is 18 residues long. CDR3 nucleotide sequence: TGCGCCAGCAGCTCCCTGCCAAGCGGGAGATTGGCGTTTGATGAGCAGTTCTTC. Its translation is CASSSLPSGRLAFDEQFF.

This clone was seen only once. This chain uses TRBV13 with TRBJ1-1; the D is unclear. Trimming pared 5 bases from V and 0 bases from J, leaving 10 bases between. Germline CDR1 and CDR2: PRHDT and FYEKMQ (reference sequence). The CDR3 covers 14 residues. CDR3 coding DNA: TGTGCCAGCAGCCTCCTCGGGGTGAACACTGAAGCTTTCTTT. Translation: CASSLLGVNTEAFF.

In DNA form, the CDR3 reads TGTGCCAGCAGACCTAACAGCGGGAGGGCCGGGGAGCTGTTTTTT. Translated, it gives CASRPNSGRAGELFF. The V and J genes are TRBV28 and TRBJ2-2, with TRBD2 matching over 10 bases. V gave up 6 bases and J gave up 6 bases; unmatched junction bases: 7. CDR1 and CDR2 (germline): MDHEN, SYDVKM. The CDR3 is 15 amino acids. Drawing the rest from reference TRBV28 and TRBJ2-2, the complete variable domain is DVKVTQSSRYLVKRTGEKVFLECVQDMDHENMFWYRQDPGLGLRLIYFSYDVKMKEKGDIPEGYSVSREKKERFSLILESASTNQTSMYLCASRPNSGRAGELFFGEGSRLTVL.

The chain recombines TRBV27 with TRBJ2-7, with a weak D call TRBD2 (5 bases). CDR1 is MNHEY and CDR2 is SMNVEV in the germline V gene (reference sequence). The CDR3 runs 15 residues. The V end was cut by 5 bases, the J end by 0 bases, with 14 bases between. The CDR3 loop reads CASSRRRDHSYEQYF. The CDR3 DNA is TGTGCCAGCAGTCGACGCCGGGATCACTCCTACGAGCAGTACTTC.

The chain joins TRBV4-1 to TRBJ2-5; D not certain. This CDR3 has 14 amino acids. V was pared by 0 bases and J by 4 bases, with 9 bases between. Germline CDR1 reads MGHRA; CDR2 reads YSYEKL. CDR3 nucleotide sequence: TGCGCCAGCAGCCAAGATCCAAGTCGAGAGACCCAGTACTTC. This codes for CASSQDPSRETQYF.

There are a few counts of this clone. The chain combines TRBV14 with TRBJ1-1; 7 positions agree with TRBD1. The CDR3 is 16 residues long. CDR1 and CDR2 from the germline V gene are SGHDN and FVKESK. The V gene end was trimmed by 4 bases and the J gene end by 5 bases; junction bases not matched to a gene: 13. The CDR3 region is CASSLLGEGARTEAFF. The CDR3 DNA sequence: TGTGCCAGCAGCCTTCTTGGAGAGGGGGCGAGGACTGAAGCTTTCTTT.

Points on this clone: Other DNA sequences from this sample encode an identical CDR3 as well. This chain links TRBV29-1 with TRBJ1-1; D ambiguous. V was pared by 1 base and J by 0 bases, with 6 bases between. In germline, CDR1 is SQVTM, CDR2 ANQGSEA. This CDR3 spans 13 amino acids. In DNA, the CDR3 is TGCAGCGTTGAAGGCAGGATGAACACTGAAGCTTTCTTT. It encodes CSVEGRMNTEAFF. Full variable domain (rest looked up from reference TRBV29-1 and TRBJ1-1): SAVISQKPSRDICQRGTSLTIQCQVDSQVTMMFWYRQQPGQSLTLIATANQGSEATYESGFVIDKFPISRPNLTFSTLTVSNMSPEDSSIYLCSVEGRMNTEAFFGQGTRLTVV.

V gene TRBV7-2 combines with J gene TRBJ1-2; D gene uncertain. V shed 5 bases and J shed 0 bases, with 10 bases lying between them. Germline V lookup: CDR1 SGHTA, CDR2 FQGNSA. The CDR3 runs 14 residues. The CDR3 DNA is TGTGCCAGCAGCACCTCGGGAGCTAACTATGGCTACACCTTC. Translation: CASSTSGANYGYTF.

Only a few counts were recorded for this clone. The chain recombines TRBV5-4 with TRBJ1-1; D is perhaps TRBD1 (6 bases). CDR3 length: 13 amino acids. Germline values: CDR1 SGHNT, CDR2 YYREEE (reference sequence). V shed 9 bases and J shed 0 bases, with 12 bases lying between them. CDR3 sequence reads: CATKGQLNTEAFF. CDR3 sequence (DNA): TGTGCCACCAAAGGACAGTTGAACACTGAAGCTTTCTTT.

This clone has more than one count but fewer than ten. The J gene is TRBJ1-1, the V gene TRBV27; D ambiguous. The germline V gene has CDR1 MNHEY and CDR2 SMNVEV (reference sequence). Trimming took 6 bases from V and 1 from J, leaving 9 bases between them. The CDR3 covers 13 residues. The CDR3 DNA reads TGTGCCAGCAGCCCGATGGAGAACACTGAAGCTTTCTTT. Translation: CASSPMENTEAFF.

As for this clone: Other DNA sequences in the sample encode the same CDR3. The chain is built from TRBV4-3 and TRBJ2-1; 10 bases are shared with TRBD2. V gave up 5 bases and J gave up 3 bases; unmatched junction bases: 4. The CDR3 totals 15 residues. Germline V gene lookup returns CDR1 LGHNA and CDR2 YSLEER. CDR3 loop: CASSYGLAVYNEQFF. The CDR3 region has the DNA TGCGCCAGCAGCTATGGACTAGCGGTCTACAATGAGCAGTTCTTC.

The genes are TRBV6-5 and TRBJ1-2; 7 bases are a match to TRBD1. Germline V CDR1 and CDR2: MNHEY, SVGAGI. The CDR3 loop spans 15 amino acids. The junction had 9 bases not matched to a gene; V was cut back by 5 bases and J by 3 bases. CDR3 residues: CASSPRAGGYYGYTF. The CDR3 DNA is TGTGCCAGCAGTCCTCGGGCAGGGGGTTACTATGGCTACACCTTC.

The V call is TRBV28, the J call TRBJ2-7, with 8 positions matching TRBD2. Trimming at V came to 3 bases and at J to 5 bases, leaving 18 bases not matched to a gene. This CDR3 comprises 18 residues. Germline V gene data show CDR1 as MDHEN and CDR2 as SYDVKM. CDR3 DNA sequence: TGTGCCAGCAGTTTGAGCCGAATGGGGGTAGCGGGATCCGACGAGCAGTACTTC. Amino acid sequence: CASSLSRMGVAGSDEQYF.